The T cell receptor beta chain described here comes from a study of shared clonotypes between healthy human individuals. Trimming pared 6 bases from V and 6 bases from J, leaving 10 bases between. This CDR3 region has 12 residues. CDR1 MNHEY and CDR2 SVGAGI come from the germline V gene. The table came from immunoSEQ multiplex PCR; TCRdb's copy has only in-frame clones and leaves some out. The repertoire holds around 2.3 million clones, with approximately 94% as singletons. This rearrangement joins TRBV6-5 to TRBJ2-3; D remains ambiguous. Sequencing was carried out using naive CD4+ T cells sorted from blood. Subset of the sample: CD45RA+ positively selected. This sequence originates from a man younger than 35 in good health. Here the CDR3 DNA reads TGTGCCAGCAGCGATAAGTGGGATACGCAGTATTTT. This sequence encodes CASSDKWDTQYF.